Below, 28 T cell receptor beta chains from the same sample are listed, as sequenced in a study of cytomegalovirus exposure and HLA in healthy donors. The PCR contained 60 Vbeta and 13 Jbeta primers. The data were produced by immunoSEQ multiplex PCR, yet TCRdb's version contains in-frame clones alone and is incomplete. Its table lists 150,000 to 200,000 clones. What was sequenced was PBMCs. The source is a man aged 30 to 45 in good health and CMV-seronegative.

Details on this clone: Its ends do not fully match the called genes, so a read error is possible. This rearrangement joins TRBV5-6 to TRBJ2-1; TRBD2 matches at 11 bases. The CDR3 runs 15 residues. The germline V gene encodes CDR1 SGHDT and CDR2 YYEEEE. The CDR3, as DNA: TGTGCCAGCAGTTTGGTACTAGCGGGAGTAAATGAGCAGTTCTTC. Its protein is CASSLVLAGVNEQFF. The full variable domain, in which reference TRBV5-6 and TRBJ2-1 provide the parts outside the CDR3, is DAGVTQSPTHLIKTRGQQVTLRCSPKSGHDTVSWYQQALGQGPQFIFQYYEEEERQRGNFPDRFSGHQFPNYSSELNVNALLLGDSALYLCASSLVLAGVNEQFFGPGTRLTVL.

The genes are TRBV25-1 and TRBJ2-7, with TRBD1 identical over 8 bases. CDR3 length: 16 amino acids. V shed 3 bases, J shed 7 bases, and the junction held 14 bases outside the gene matches. Germline V gene lookup returns CDR1 MGHDK and CDR2 SYGVNS. The CDR3 here is CASSDSRTGPRGEQYF. The CDR3 DNA sequence: TGTGCCAGCAGTGACTCTCGGACAGGGCCGAGGGGTGAGCAGTACTTC.

This rearrangement joins TRBV6-6 to TRBJ1-5, with D unclear. Trimming shortened V by 6 bases and J by 0 bases, and 12 bases separated the two germline ends. Germline values: CDR1 MNHNY, CDR2 SVGAGI (reference sequence). The CDR3 runs 15 residues. The CDR3, as DNA: TGTGCCAGCAGCCAGGATCGGTATAGCAATCAGCCCCAGCATTTT. Translating it yields CASSQDRYSNQPQHF.

The chain couples TRBV27 to TRBJ2-7; 8 nucleotides line up with TRBD2. CDR3 length: 14 amino acids. CDR1 is MNHEY, CDR2 SMNVEV, per germline (reference sequence). The V gene end was trimmed by 6 bases and the J gene end by 5 bases; junction bases not matched to a gene: 9. This chain's CDR3 is CASSPSPLADEQYF. CDR3 nucleotides: TGTGCCAGCAGCCCCAGCCCACTAGCGGACGAGCAGTACTTC.

The chain recombines TRBV7-9 with TRBJ1-4; D remains ambiguous. Germline V gives CDR1 SEHNR, CDR2 FQNEAQ (reference sequence). This CDR3 is built from 16 residues. The germline V and J ends were trimmed by 5 bases and 8 bases, with 21 bases remaining between them. CDR3 residues: CASSEEVGGRGEKLFF. DNA for the CDR3: TGTGCCAGCAGCGAGGAGGTGGGCGGAAGAGGCGAAAAACTGTTTTTT.

The chain combines TRBV19 with TRBJ2-1, with 10 bases lining up with TRBD1. The CDR3 loop spans 15 amino acids. With 7 bases clipped from V and 9 bases from J, the junction kept 12 bases outside the gene matches. Germline CDR1 is LNHDA and CDR2 is SQIVND (reference sequence). The CDR3 is CASNNRQGATSEQFF. The CDR3 DNA reads TGTGCCAGTAATAACCGACAGGGGGCCACGAGTGAGCAGTTCTTC.

The chain employs TRBV27 and TRBJ2-7, with 7 positions matching TRBD1. Germline assignment: CDR1 MNHEY and CDR2 SMNVEV (reference sequence). Germline trimming cut 8 bases from V and 3 bases from J; bases unmatched to any gene: 10. This CDR3 has 14 amino acids. CDR3 DNA: TGTGCCAGCTCGCGAAACAGGGGTAACTACGAGCAGTACTTC. This sequence encodes CASSRNRGNYEQYF.

V gene TRBV7-9 combines with J gene TRBJ2-1; 12 positions agree with TRBD1. Germline V gene sequence: CDR1 SEHNR, CDR2 FQNEAQ (reference sequence). The CDR3 runs to 15 residues. With 7 bases clipped from V and 10 bases from J, the junction kept 11 bases outside the gene matches. The CDR3 DNA sequence: TGTGCCAGCAACCCCGGGACAGGGGGCCGTACGGAGCAGTTCTTC. Protein product: CASNPGTGGRTEQFF.

The gene calls are TRBV6-6 and TRBJ2-1; the D gene is possibly TRBD1 (5 bases). This CDR3 region has 13 residues. The V gene lost 8 bases and the J gene lost 4 bases, with 12 bases spanning the gap. Germline V gives CDR1 MNHNY, CDR2 SVGAGI (reference sequence). This CDR3 reads CASAPGSYNEQFF. As DNA, the CDR3 is TGTGCCAGCGCCCCAGGGTCTTACAATGAGCAGTTCTTC.

This CDR3 is CAWSGDRGRLNYGYTF. CDR3 nucleotides: TGTGCCTGGAGTGGGGACAGGGGACGATTAAACTATGGCTACACCTTC. This chain joins TRBV30 and TRBJ1-2; 10 nucleotides match TRBD1. V lost 1 base and J lost 2; bases outside the gene matches: 7. The CDR3 extends over 16 amino acids. In germline, CDR1 is GTSNPN, CDR2 SVGIG (reference sequence).

The J gene is TRBJ2-1, the V gene TRBV2, with 9 bases lining up with TRBD2. Trimming took 3 bases from V and 8 from J; bases not matched to a gene: 8. Looked up from germline, CDR1 is SNHLY and CDR2 is FYNNEI. The CDR3 covers 15 residues. The CDR3 region is CASSESSGNWYEQFF. In DNA form, the CDR3 reads TGTGCCAGCAGTGAGTCTAGCGGGAATTGGTATGAGCAGTTCTTC.

This chain joins TRBV30 and TRBJ2-1; 11 bases map to TRBD2. V gave up 3 bases and J gave up 5 bases; unmatched junction bases: 6. The length of the CDR3 is 15 residues. Germline CDR1 and CDR2: GTSNPN and SVGIG (reference sequence). The CDR3 sequence is CAWSLTSGGNNEQFF. The CDR3 bases are TGTGCCTGGAGCCTAACTAGCGGGGGTAACAATGAGCAGTTCTTC.

The chain uses TRBV5-1 and TRBJ2-7, with 7 nucleotides matching TRBD1. The CDR3 is 13 residues long. Germline-derived CDR1 and CDR2 are SGHRS and YFSETQ. The J segment lost 2 bases and the V segment lost 5 bases, leaving 4 bases of the junction unmatched. In DNA form, the CDR3 reads TGCGCCAGCAGGCTAGGACAGGCCTACGAGCAGTACTTC. Translating gives CASRLGQAYEQYF.

This rearrangement joins TRBV7-2 to TRBJ1-5; D possibly corresponds to TRBD1 (6 bases). The CDR3 contains 16 residues. Trimming removed 0 bases from V and 7 bases from J, with 16 bases in between. In germline, CDR1 is SGHTA, CDR2 FQGNSA. Written as DNA, the CDR3 is TGTGCCAGCAGCTTAGCTAGTGAGGGGGTACGGCAGCCCCAGCATTTT. Its translation: CASSLASEGVRQPQHF.

The rearrangement joins TRBV19 to TRBJ1-2; 7 positions agree with TRBD1. Germline assignment: CDR1 LNHDA and CDR2 SQIVND (reference sequence). The V and J ends lost 3 bases and 4 bases, in that order; junction bases with no gene match: 5. The CDR3 loop spans 14 amino acids. Written as DNA, the CDR3 is TGTGCCAGTAGTATTACAGGGGAGGCCTATGGCTACACCTTC. The encoded protein is CASSITGEAYGYTF.

The gene calls are TRBV7-9 and TRBJ2-2, with 8 bases that match TRBD1. The V and J ends lost 4 bases and 2 bases, in that order; junction bases with no gene match: 3. CDR3 length: 15 amino acids. Germline CDR1 and CDR2: SEHNR and FQNEAQ (reference sequence). CDR3 protein: CASSWDRSNTGELFF. The CDR3 DNA sequence: TGTGCCAGCAGCTGGGACAGGTCTAACACCGGGGAGCTGTTTTTT.

The chain combines TRBV4-1 with TRBJ2-3; D might be TRBD2 (5 bases). V gave up 4 bases and J gave up 1 base, with 9 bases separating them. There are 14 residues in the CDR3. Germline assignment: CDR1 MGHRA and CDR2 YSYEKL. CDR3 bases: TGCGCCAGCAGCCCCGCGGGCGGCACAGATACGCAGTATTTT. Amino acids: CASSPAGGTDTQYF.

The V gene is TRBV7-7, the J gene TRBJ2-2, with a weak D call TRBD2 (6 bases). The CDR3 has 14 amino acids. V was pared by 8 bases and J by 1 base, with 11 bases between. Germline CDR1 is SSHAT and CDR2 is FNYEAQ (reference sequence). For the CDR3, the DNA is TGTGCCAGCGGTCGAGCGGGGAACACCGGGGAGCTGTTTTTT. Protein: CASGRAGNTGELFF.

The chain recombines TRBV6-5 with TRBJ1-5; no definite D call. The V and J ends lost 2 bases and 5 bases respectively, with 13 bases between them. Germline V gives CDR1 MNHEY, CDR2 SVGAGI. This CDR3 has 15 residues. CDR3 sequence (DNA): TGTGCCAGCAGTTACAACACAGAAACTTATCAGCCCCAGCATTTT. The encoded protein is CASSYNTETYQPQHF.

The J gene is TRBJ2-7, the V gene TRBV7-8; 10 nucleotides line up with TRBD1. The CDR3 is made up of 16 amino acids. V was pared by 6 bases and J by 6 bases, with 14 bases of the junction left unmatched. Germline CDR1 is SGHVS and CDR2 is FQNEAQ. The CDR3 loop is CASSFKTGTGAGEQYF. DNA for the CDR3: TGTGCCAGCAGTTTCAAAACCGGGACAGGGGCAGGCGAGCAGTACTTC.

The gene calls are TRBV19 and TRBJ1-5; TRBD1 is a possible D gene (5 bases). Germline V lookup: CDR1 LNHDA, CDR2 SQIVND (reference sequence). The CDR3 covers 14 residues. V lost 7 bases and J lost 4, with 14 bases in between. The CDR3 region has the DNA TGTGCCAGTATCTCAGGGTTGGGGAATCAGCCCCAGCATTTT. This encodes CASISGLGNQPQHF. Filled out from reference TRBV19 and TRBJ1-5, the complete variable domain reads DGGITQSPKYLFRKEGQNVTLSCEQNLNHDAMYWYRQDPGQGLRLIYYSQIVNDFQKGDIAEGYSVSREKKESFPLTVTSAQKNPTAFYLCASISGLGNQPQHFGDGTRLSIL.

This chain uses TRBV6-6 with TRBJ1-2; 8 bases are a match to TRBD1. CDR1 and CDR2 (germline): MNHNY, SVGAGI (reference sequence). The CDR3 runs 13 residues. After removal of 5 bases from V and 8 bases from J, the junction contained 7 bases not matched to a gene. The CDR3 sequence: CASSQSTGEGYTF. The CDR3 bases are TGTGCCAGCAGTCAATCGACAGGGGAAGGCTACACCTTC.

The chain couples TRBV11-2 to TRBJ1-2; 8 bases are a match to TRBD1. Trimming took 3 bases from V and 3 from J; bases not matched to a gene: 3. The CDR3 spans 14 residues. CDR1 is SGHAT, CDR2 FQNNGV, per germline. CDR3 loop: CASSLPGQDYGYTF. The CDR3 DNA sequence: TGTGCCAGCAGCTTGCCGGGACAGGACTATGGCTACACCTTC.

V usage is TRBV5-4 and J usage is TRBJ1-1, with 7 nucleotides matching TRBD1. The germline V gene has CDR1 SGHNT and CDR2 YYREEE (reference sequence). Unmatched junction bases numbered 5, after V lost 0 bases and J lost 0 bases. The CDR3 is 16 amino acids. In DNA, the CDR3 is TGTGCCAGCAGCTTGGCCAGGGGACAGATGAACACTGAAGCTTTCTTT. Residues: CASSLARGQMNTEAFF.

The V and J genes are TRBV5-1 and TRBJ2-7; 11 bases are shared with TRBD1. V shed 3 bases and J 3 bases; nucleotides not matched to a gene: 5. Germline V gene sequence: CDR1 SGHRS, CDR2 YFSETQ. The CDR3 totals 15 residues. The CDR3 loop is CASSSRDRGSYEQYF. The CDR3 nucleotides are TGCGCCAGCAGCTCCCGGGACAGGGGGAGCTACGAGCAGTACTTC.

About this clone: The sample has other DNA sequences that encode this CDR3 too. J is TRBJ2-3 and V is TRBV7-3; 9 positions agree with TRBD2. The germline V gene has CDR1 SGHTA and CDR2 FQGTGA. The CDR3 has 15 residues. After removal of 5 bases from V and 1 base from J, the junction contained 4 bases not matched to a gene. The CDR3 DNA reads as TGTGCCAGCAGCCAACGGACTAGCGGCACAGATACGCAGTATTTT. Its protein product is CASSQRTSGTDTQYF.

The genes are TRBV19 and TRBJ1-3; 7 nucleotides align to TRBD1. This CDR3 region has 17 residues. The germline V gene has CDR1 LNHDA and CDR2 SQIVND (reference sequence). V dropped 4 bases and J dropped 4; count of bases not matched to a gene: 13. This CDR3 reads CASSTFITGVIGNTIYF. The CDR3 DNA reads TGTGCCAGTAGTACCTTCATTACAGGGGTGATCGGAAACACCATATATTTT.

The chain links TRBV5-1 to TRBJ2-5, with D perhaps matching TRBD2 (6 bases). This CDR3 has 15 amino acids. In germline, CDR1 is SGHRS, CDR2 YFSETQ. Trimming left V 0 bases short and J 3 bases short, with 12 bases between. In DNA form, the CDR3 reads TGCGCCAGCAGCTTGGTGACGGGGGAAGAAGAGACCCAGTACTTC. Amino acid sequence: CASSLVTGEEETQYF.